These 24 T cell receptor beta chains were sequenced from one sample in a study of T cell responses to AZD1222 COVID-19 vaccine. This table comes from immunoSEQ multiplex PCR, and its TCRdb copy is limited to in-frame clones, with some not included. Of 140,000 to 150,000 clones listed, approximately 85% are singletons. The sequencing here drew on peripheral blood, taken 28 days after the second dose of the MenACWY control vaccine. The receptors originated from an adult who received the MenACWY meningococcal vaccine as a control.

The V and J genes are TRBV14 and TRBJ1-2; D gene uncertain. Germline V gene sequence: CDR1 SGHDN, CDR2 FVKESK. This CDR3 has 17 amino acids. Trimming removed 0 bases from V and 8 bases from J, with 22 bases in between. Here the CDR3 DNA reads TGTGCCAGCAGCCAAGAAGAGCGCGTCCTCACCCCGCAGGGCTACACCTTC. Encoded protein: CASSQEERVLTPQGYTF.

V usage is TRBV7-6 and J usage is TRBJ2-5, with a possible D match to TRBD2 (6 bases). Germline-derived CDR1 and CDR2 are SGHVS and FNYEAQ. This CDR3 has 14 residues. With 1 base removed from V and 5 bases from J, the gap between germline ends came to 11 bases. CDR3 DNA: TGTGCCAGCAGCTTAGGGGCCGCGGGGGAGACCCAGTACTTC. It is translated as CASSLGAAGETQYF.

The chain employs TRBV9 and TRBJ2-5; 8 positions agree with TRBD1. V lost 2 bases and J lost 3; bases outside the gene matches: 0. The CDR3 spans 13 residues. Germline CDR1 SGDLS, CDR2 YYNGEE. Written as DNA, the CDR3 is TGTGCCAGCAGCGTGGACAGGGAAGAGACCCAGTACTTC. This sequence encodes CASSVDREETQYF.

The chain recombines TRBV7-3 with TRBJ1-6; 7 bases map to TRBD1. This CDR3 contains 14 residues. V shed 4 bases, J shed 9 bases, and the junction held 6 bases outside the gene matches. The V gene's germline CDR1 is SGHTA and CDR2 FQGTGA. The CDR3: CASSSAGGGSPLHF. DNA of the CDR3: TGTGCCAGCAGCTCGGCAGGGGGAGGTTCACCCCTCCACTTT.

Concerning this clone: Other DNA sequences in this specimen translate into the identical CDR3. The chain has TRBV6-2 or TRBV6-3 and TRBJ1-2; 7 bases agree with TRBD1. The trim removed 5 bases at V and 8 bases at J, leaving 5 bases unmatched. This CDR3 has 12 residues. Germline V lookup: CDR1 MNHEY, CDR2 SVGEGT. The CDR3 DNA reads TGTGCCAGCAGTCCGACAGGGCGAGGCTACACCTTC. Translating it yields CASSPTGRGYTF.

The V and J genes are TRBV30 and TRBJ1-4; D unresolved. V dropped 6 bases and J dropped 5 bases, with 13 bases sitting between them. Per the germline V gene, CDR1 is GTSNPN and CDR2 is SVGIG (reference sequence). This CDR3 has 13 amino acids. CDR3 DNA: TGTGCCTGCCTCCCGGCCGAAAATGAAAAACTGTTTTTT. Translation gives CACLPAENEKLFF.

V and J are TRBV11-3 and TRBJ2-5; D is perhaps TRBD2 (5 bases). The CDR3 extends over 14 amino acids. The V end was cut by 1 base, the J end by 1 base, with 7 bases between. Looked up from germline, CDR1 is SGHNT and CDR2 is YENEEA. The DNA of the CDR3 is TGTGCCAGCAGCTTAGTTGAGGGCCAAGAGACCCAGTACTTC. As protein: CASSLVEGQETQYF.

The V call is TRBV27, the J call TRBJ2-3; unclear D gene. Per the germline V gene, CDR1 is MNHEY and CDR2 is SMNVEV (reference sequence). This CDR3 is built from 17 residues. Trimming took 4 bases from V and 3 from J, leaving 20 bases between them. CDR3 nucleotides: TGTGCCAGCAGTTCACCGCCGGGCTTCGGGTGGACAGATACGCAGTATTTT. As protein: CASSSPPGFGWTDTQYF.

A few counts support this clone. The CDR3 sequence: CSVEDGLVTAVGGYTF. Here the CDR3 DNA reads TGCAGCGTTGAAGACGGGCTGGTGACGGCGGTGGGTGGCTACACCTTC. The chain links TRBV29-1 to TRBJ1-2, with unresolved D. Per the germline V gene, CDR1 is SQVTM and CDR2 is ANQGSEA. This CDR3 is built from 16 residues. The V gene lost 0 bases and the J gene lost 7 bases, with 21 bases spanning the gap.

J is TRBJ1-1 and V is TRBV20-1; D is uncertain. The CDR3 is 12 residues long. Germline values: CDR1 DFQATT, CDR2 SNEGSKA (reference sequence). V was trimmed by 3 bases and J by 2 bases, leaving 7 bases between them. CDR3 sequence (DNA): TGCAGTGCTAGTCGTGCTAACACTGAAGCTTTCTTT. Translation gives CSASRANTEAFF.

The J gene is TRBJ1-2, the V gene TRBV29-1; D possibly corresponds to TRBD1 (5 bases). CDR1 SQVTM and CDR2 ANQGSEA come from the germline V gene. Deletions cut 2 bases from V and 8 bases from J, with 15 bases between. The CDR3 consists of 13 residues. The CDR3 reads CSVESRAGWGYTF. In nucleotides, the CDR3 is TGCAGCGTTGAATCCAGGGCGGGGTGGGGCTACACCTTC.

This chain joins TRBV4-2 and TRBJ1-2, with 7 nucleotides matching TRBD1. Germline V lookup: CDR1 LGHNA, CDR2 YNFKEQ. This CDR3 has 15 amino acids. V trimming: 1 base; J trimming: 0 bases; junction bases outside the gene matches: 2. The CDR3 region is CASSQGQGTNYGYTF. Written as DNA, the CDR3 is TGTGCCAGCAGCCAAGGACAGGGAACTAACTATGGCTACACCTTC.

This sequence joins TRBV28 and TRBJ2-1; tentative D call: TRBD2 (6 bases). This CDR3 comprises 14 residues. In germline, CDR1 is MDHEN, CDR2 SYDVKM. V lost 4 bases and J 2 bases, leaving 9 bases between the germline ends. DNA of the CDR3: TGTGCCAGCAGTTCGGGGGAGACCTACAATGAGCAGTTCTTC. Its translation is CASSSGETYNEQFF.

This chain connects TRBV14 to TRBJ1-2; no firm D call. Germline V gene sequence: CDR1 SGHDN, CDR2 FVKESK. This CDR3 spans 13 amino acids. V gave up 8 bases and J gave up 5 bases, with 15 bases separating them. In DNA form, the CDR3 reads TGTGCCAGCGGCCTTACCGGCCCTTATGGCTACACCTTC. Translating it yields CASGLTGPYGYTF. The full variable domain, its missing parts supplied by reference TRBV14 and TRBJ1-2, is EAGVTQFPSHSVIEKGQTVTLRCDPISGHDNLYWYRRVMGKEIKFLLHFVKESKQDESGMPNNRFLAERTGGTYSTLKVQPAELEDSGVYFCASGLTGPYGYTFGSGTRLTVV.

The V gene is TRBV5-4, the J gene TRBJ2-7; possibly TRBD1 for D (6 bases). V was clipped by 3 bases and J by 1 base, with 11 bases between them. Germline V gene data show CDR1 as SGHNT and CDR2 as YYREEE (reference sequence). CDR3 length: 14 residues. This CDR3 is CASSSPGDSYEQYF. The CDR3 DNA sequence: TGTGCCAGCAGCTCCCCAGGGGATTCCTACGAGCAGTACTTC.

The V call is TRBV4-1, the J call TRBJ2-7; 9 bases fit TRBD2. The CDR3 has 18 amino acids. Trimming removed 3 bases from V and 6 bases from J; junction bases left unmatched: 18. The germline V gene encodes CDR1 MGHRA and CDR2 YSYEKL. The CDR3 reads CASSQGWPSGTPSGEQYF. DNA of the CDR3: TGCGCCAGCAGCCAGGGGTGGCCTAGCGGGACCCCGAGCGGCGAGCAGTACTTC.

The chain links TRBV18 to TRBJ1-1, with D unresolved. CDR3 length equals 17 residues. The V gene lost 2 bases and the J gene lost 1 base, with 17 bases spanning the gap. Germline CDR1 KGHSH, CDR2 LQKENI. CDR3 loop: CASSPEPTRTSNTEAFF. The CDR3 nucleotides read TGTGCCAGCTCACCAGAACCTACCCGAACGTCGAACACTGAAGCTTTCTTT.

Only a few counts were recorded for this clone. CDR3 coding DNA: TGTGCCAGTACACTACAGGGGATTGGAAACACCATATATTTT. Its translation: CASTLQGIGNTIYF. V usage is TRBV19 and J usage is TRBJ1-3; 7 bases align to TRBD1. V shed 7 bases, J shed 3 bases, and the junction held 6 bases outside the gene matches. The CDR3 loop spans 14 amino acids. Germline V gene sequence: CDR1 LNHDA, CDR2 SQIVND (reference sequence).

This chain uses TRBV6-6 with TRBJ1-2, with 7 bases identical to TRBD1. The J segment lost 3 bases and the V segment lost 6 bases, leaving 13 bases of the junction unmatched. The CDR3 length is 16 residues. The germline V gene encodes CDR1 MNHNY and CDR2 SVGAGI (reference sequence). CDR3 region: CASSPRPGQNHYGYTF. CDR3 nucleotides: TGTGCCAGCAGCCCGCGGCCGGGACAGAATCACTATGGCTACACCTTC.

The rearrangement joins TRBV12-3 or TRBV12-4 to TRBJ2-3, with D unclear. Trimming cost V 3 bases and J 6 bases, with 10 bases left between them. The CDR3 runs to 13 residues. The CDR3 DNA reads as TGTGCCAGCAGTTTTGTTTCGCGGGATACGCAGTATTTT. Protein sequence: CASSFVSRDTQYF.

The gene calls are TRBV5-6 and TRBJ2-3; a possible D gene is TRBD2 (6 bases). Between the trimmed V and J ends, which lost 3 bases and 4 bases, there was a span of 9 bases. CDR3 length equals 13 residues. Germline CDR1 reads SGHDT; CDR2 reads YYEEEE. This CDR3 is CASSSPGADTQYF. Written as DNA, the CDR3 is TGTGCCAGCAGCTCCCCGGGGGCAGATACGCAGTATTTT.

The V gene is TRBV7-2, the J gene TRBJ2-3, with D hard to call. The CDR3 runs to 16 residues. V was clipped by 4 bases and J by 9 bases, with 23 bases between them. Looked up from germline, CDR1 is SGHTA and CDR2 is FQGNSA. The CDR3 coding sequence is TGTGCCAGCAGCTCTCCCGGTGGGGTGGACCTGCGGACGCAGTATTTT. It codes for CASSSPGGVDLRTQYF. The entire variable domain, with the rest obtained from reference TRBV7-2 and TRBJ2-3, is as follows: GAGVSQSPSNKVTEKGKDVELRCDPISGHTALYWYRQSLGQGLEFLIYFQGNSAPDKSGLPSDRFSAERTGGSVSTLTIQRTQQEDSAVYLCASSSPGGVDLRTQYFGPGTRLTVL.

The chain joins TRBV14 to TRBJ2-1; 9 nucleotides agree with TRBD1. CDR1 and CDR2 (germline): SGHDN, FVKESK. The J segment lost 3 bases and the V segment lost 7 bases, leaving 7 bases of the junction unmatched. This CDR3 comprises 15 residues. CDR3 sequence reads: CASNSGQGYYNEQFF. CDR3 DNA sequence: TGTGCCAGCAACTCGGGACAGGGCTACTACAATGAGCAGTTCTTC.

Here the CDR3 reads CASSTPGLSNEKLFF. CDR3 sequence (DNA): TGTGCCAGCAGTACACCAGGGCTCAGTAATGAAAAACTGTTTTTT. The J gene is TRBJ1-4, the V gene TRBV6-5, with D possibly TRBD1 on 5 matching bases. The V end lost 5 bases, the J end lost 4 bases, and 14 bases lay between the germline ends. The CDR3 is made up of 15 amino acids. Germline V lookup: CDR1 MNHEY, CDR2 SVGAGI.